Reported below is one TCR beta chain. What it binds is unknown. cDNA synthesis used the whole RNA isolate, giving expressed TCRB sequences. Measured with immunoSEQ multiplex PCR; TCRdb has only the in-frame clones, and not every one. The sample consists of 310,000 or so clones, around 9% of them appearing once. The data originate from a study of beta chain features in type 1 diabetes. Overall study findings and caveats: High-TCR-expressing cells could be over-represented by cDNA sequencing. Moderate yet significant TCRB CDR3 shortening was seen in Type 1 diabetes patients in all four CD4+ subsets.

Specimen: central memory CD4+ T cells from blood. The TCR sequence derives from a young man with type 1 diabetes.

CDR3 in DNA: TGTGCCAGCAGTCCCGGGTCATGGGGAGAGACCCAGTACTTC. Translating it yields CASSPGSWGETQYF. The chain combines TRBV5-6 with TRBJ2-5, with unresolved D. CDR3 length equals 14 residues. Germline CDR1 is SGHDT and CDR2 is YYEEEE. V gave up 5 bases and J gave up 4 bases, with 15 bases separating them.